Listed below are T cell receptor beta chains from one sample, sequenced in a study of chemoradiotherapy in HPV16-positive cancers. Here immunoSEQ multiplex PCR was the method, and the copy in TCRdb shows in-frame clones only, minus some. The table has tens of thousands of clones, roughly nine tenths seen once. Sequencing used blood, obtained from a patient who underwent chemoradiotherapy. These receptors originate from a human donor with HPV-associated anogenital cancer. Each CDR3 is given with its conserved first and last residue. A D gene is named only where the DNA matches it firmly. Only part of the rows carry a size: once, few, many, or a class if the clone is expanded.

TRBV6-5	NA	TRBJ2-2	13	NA	TGTGCCAGCAGTTATGTGGGGACCGGGGAGCTGTTTTTT	CASSYVGTGELFF
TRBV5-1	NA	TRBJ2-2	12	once	TGCGCCAGCCATCCGAACACCGGGGAGCTGTTTTTT	CASHPNTGELFF
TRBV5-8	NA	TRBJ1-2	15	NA	TGTGCCAGCAGCCGGAGGAAGGACAGAGTCTATGGCTACACCTTC	CASSRRKDRVYGYTF
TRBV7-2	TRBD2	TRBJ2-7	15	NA	TGTGCCAGCAGCTTAGGGCTAGCGGACTCCTACGAGCAGTACTTC	CASSLGLADSYEQYF
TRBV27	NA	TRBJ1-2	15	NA	TGTGCCAGCTCAACACCCGGGACACCGCCGGAGGGCTACACCTTC	CASSTPGTPPEGYTF
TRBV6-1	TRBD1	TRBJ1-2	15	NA	TGTGCCAGCACTGAGGGCGCGACAGGGCCCTATGGCTACACCTTC	CASTEGATGPYGYTF
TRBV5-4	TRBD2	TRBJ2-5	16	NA	TGTGCCAGCAGCTCCCTGGGCGCGGGGGGCCCGGAGACCCAGTACTTC	CASSSLGAGGPETQYF
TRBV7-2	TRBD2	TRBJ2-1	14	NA	TGTGCCAGCAGCATCGGACTAGCCCCCAATGAGCAGTTCTTC	CASSIGLAPNEQFF
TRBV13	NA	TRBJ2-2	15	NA	TGTGCCAGCAGCTGGCGGGGCCACCCCACCGGGGAGCTGTTTTTT	CASSWRGHPTGELFF
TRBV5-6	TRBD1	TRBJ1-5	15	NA	TGTGCCAGCACGTCCGGGACAGGGGGCAGTCAGCCCCAGCATTTT	CASTSGTGGSQPQHF
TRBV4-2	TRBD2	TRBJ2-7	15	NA	TGTGCCAGCAGCCCGACTAGCGGGGGGGTAAACGAGCAGTACTTC	CASSPTSGGVNEQYF
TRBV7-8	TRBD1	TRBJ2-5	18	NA	TGTGCCAGCAGCTTAGCCCTCGACGGGACAGGGGGCGCGGAGACCCAGTACTTC	CASSLALDGTGGAETQYF
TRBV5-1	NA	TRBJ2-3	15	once	TGCGCCAGCAGCTTGACGGGTCAGCAATCAGATACGCAGTATTTT	CASSLTGQQSDTQYF
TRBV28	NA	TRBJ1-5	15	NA	TGTGCCAGCAGAACGCGGGCCGGCTCTGGGCAGCCCCAGCATTTT	CASRTRAGSGQPQHF
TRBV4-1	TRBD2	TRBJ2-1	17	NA	TGCGCCAGCAGCCACGGAATAGCGGGGGGGTATTACAATGAGCAGTTCTTC	CASSHGIAGGYYNEQFF
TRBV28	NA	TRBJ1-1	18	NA	TGTGCCAGCAGTTTATCACGGGGCATAATTATTATAAACACTGAAGCTTTCTTT	CASSLSRGIIIINTEAFF
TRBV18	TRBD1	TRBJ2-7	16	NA	TGTGCCAGCTCACCAAAGGGGACAGGGGCCAGTGGGGAGCAGTACTTC	CASSPKGTGASGEQYF
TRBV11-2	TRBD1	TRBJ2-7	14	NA	TGTGCCAGCAGCATCGGACAGGGGCTGTACGAGCAGTACTTC	CASSIGQGLYEQYF
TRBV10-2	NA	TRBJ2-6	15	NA	TGCGCCAGCAAGCCCTCTTACGGCGGGGCCAACGTCCTGACTTTC	CASKPSYGGANVLTF
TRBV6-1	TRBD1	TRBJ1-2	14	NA	TGTGCCAGCAGCGACGACCCAGGGGGCCATGGCTACACCTTC	CASSDDPGGHGYTF
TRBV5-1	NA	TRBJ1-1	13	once	TGCGCCAGCAGCATCCAGGGGTTGACTGAAGCTTTCTTT	CASSIQGLTEAFF
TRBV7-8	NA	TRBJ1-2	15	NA	TGTGCCAGCAGCCCCCGGGAAGGGGTAGGGCATGGCTACACCTTC	CASSPREGVGHGYTF
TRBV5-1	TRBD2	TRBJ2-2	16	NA	TGCGCCAGCAGCCCACCGGGGGGGGCCAACACCGGGGAGCTGTTTTTT	CASSPPGGANTGELFF
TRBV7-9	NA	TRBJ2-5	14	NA	TGTGCCAGCAGCTTAGGTTCAAGTCAAGAGACCCAGTACTTC	CASSLGSSQETQYF
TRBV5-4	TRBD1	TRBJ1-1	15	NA	TGTGCCAGCAGCTGGGGGGACAGGGGGTACGCTGAAGCTTTCTTT	CASSWGDRGYAEAFF
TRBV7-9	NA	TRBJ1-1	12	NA	TGTGCCAGCAGCTCACAGGGTGTTGAAGCTTTCTTT	CASSSQGVEAFF
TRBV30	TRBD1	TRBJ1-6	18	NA	TGTGCCTGGAGCCAAGGACAGGAGTCAAGCTCCTATAATTCACCCCTCCACTTT	CAWSQGQESSSYNSPLHF
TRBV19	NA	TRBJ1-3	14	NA	TGTGCCAGTAGTACCGAACTCTCTGGAAACACCATATATTTT	CASSTELSGNTIYF
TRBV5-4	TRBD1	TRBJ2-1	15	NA	TGTGCCAGCAGCTTCGGGACAGGGGATTACAATGAGCAGTTCTTC	CASSFGTGDYNEQFF
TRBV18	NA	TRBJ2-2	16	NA	TGTGCCAGCTCACCAGAGGGGCCTGGGAACACCGGGGAGCTGTTTTTT	CASSPEGPGNTGELFF
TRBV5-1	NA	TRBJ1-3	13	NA	TGCGCCAGCAGCTTAACCTCTGGAAACACCATATATTTT	CASSLTSGNTIYF
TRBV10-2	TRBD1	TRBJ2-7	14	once	TGCGCCAGCAGTGGACAGGGCCCTTTCTACGAGCAGTACTTC	CASSGQGPFYEQYF
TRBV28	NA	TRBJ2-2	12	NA	TGTGCCAGCAGTTTAAACACCGGGGAGCTGTTTTTT	CASSLNTGELFF
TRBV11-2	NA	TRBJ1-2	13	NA	TGTGCCAGCAGCTTCACTCGGATGGCTTACTACACCTTC	CASSFTRMAYYTF
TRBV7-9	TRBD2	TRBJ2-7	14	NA	TGTGCCAGCAGCTTAGGGCTAGCGGGAGTCCCCATCGACTTC	CASSLGLAGVPIDF
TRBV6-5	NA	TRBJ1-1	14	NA	TGTGCCAGCAGTCGAGGACTCGGGGGCACTGAAGCTTTCTTT	CASSRGLGGTEAFF
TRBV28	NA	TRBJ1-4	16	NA	TGTGCCAGCAGTTTATATGTGACAGAAGATAATGAAAAACTGTTTTTT	CASSLYVTEDNEKLFF
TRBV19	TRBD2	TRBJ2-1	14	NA	TGTGCCAGTAGTAGTTCTGGGAGGGCCAATGAGCAGTTCTTC	CASSSSGRANEQFF